Shown below are 17 T cell receptor beta chains from a single sample sequenced in a study of beta chain features in type 1 diabetes. Their cognate antigens are unknown. The whole isolated RNA underwent reverse transcription, so sequencing captured expressed TCRB transcripts. TCRdb's copy holds only in-frame clones and misses some; the assay was immunoSEQ multiplex PCR. Among about 170,000 clones listed, about 7.8% were seen once. Study findings and constraints: Across all four CD4+ subsets, people with type 1 diabetes showed modestly shorter TCRB CDR3s.

The source material was central memory CD4+ T cells from blood. The receptors were sampled from a woman in her thirties or forties with type 1 diabetes.

This clone was picked up a small number of times. Different DNA sequences within this sample yield the same CDR3. This chain uses TRBV6-5 with TRBJ2-7, with 8 bases lining up with TRBD1. Germline V gene lookup returns CDR1 MNHEY and CDR2 SVGAGI. This CDR3 has 15 amino acids. V was clipped by 0 bases and J by 3 bases; unmatched bases: 4. The CDR3 region is CASSYSPGQGYEQYF. As DNA, the CDR3 is TGTGCCAGCAGTTACTCTCCAGGACAGGGCTACGAGCAGTACTTC.

Worth noting for this clone: The same CDR3 arises from other DNA sequences in this sample as well. This chain links TRBV9 with TRBJ1-2; weak D call: TRBD1 (6 bases). With 4 bases removed from V and 4 bases from J, the gap between germline ends came to 8 bases. From germline, CDR1 is SGDLS and CDR2 YYNGEE. The CDR3 has 12 residues. CDR3 sequence: CASSPDSYGYTF. The CDR3 nucleotides read TGTGCCAGCAGCCCGGACAGCTATGGCTACACCTTC.

Remarks on this clone: The sample has other DNA sequences that encode this CDR3 too. The chain links TRBV29-1 to TRBJ2-7; TRBD2 aligns across 11 bases. The germline V gene encodes CDR1 SQVTM and CDR2 ANQGSEA. J was trimmed by 4 bases and V by 6 bases; bases with no gene match: 8. CDR3 size: 14 residues. CDR3 amino acids: CSVAGTSGGYEQYF. The CDR3 coding sequence is TGCAGCGTCGCCGGTACTAGCGGGGGTTACGAGCAGTACTTC.

This clone was counted a few times. The chain couples TRBV2 to TRBJ2-7; possible D gene TRBD1, 6 bases. The CDR3 loop spans 14 amino acids. Looked up from germline, CDR1 is SNHLY and CDR2 is FYNNEI. The germline V and J ends were trimmed by 5 bases and 4 bases, with 15 bases remaining between them. The CDR3: CASSPIDRNYEQYF. CDR3 bases: TGTGCCAGCAGTCCGATCGACAGGAATTACGAGCAGTACTTC.

This clone came up a few times. V is TRBV30 and J is TRBJ2-5, with TRBD1 as a possible D gene (5 bases). V dropped 0 bases and J dropped 2 bases, with 7 bases sitting between them. CDR1 GTSNPN and CDR2 SVGIG come from the germline V gene (reference sequence). This CDR3 spans 13 amino acids. The CDR3 nucleotides read TGTGCCTGGAGTGTAGGGGAACAAGAGACCCAGTACTTC. Residues: CAWSVGEQETQYF. Combining the CDR3 with reference TRBV30 and TRBJ2-5 gives the whole variable domain SQTIHQWPATLVQPVGSPLSLECTVEGTSNPNLYWYRQAAGRGLQLLFYSVGIGQISSEVPQNLSASRPQDRQFILSSKKLLLSDSGFYLCAWSVGEQETQYFGPGTRLLVL.

This clone was counted many times. The genes are TRBV29-1 and TRBJ1-5; D is perhaps TRBD1 (5 bases). This CDR3 contains 10 residues. CDR1 is SQVTM and CDR2 is ANQGSEA in the germline V gene. V gave up 7 bases and J gave up 11 bases, with 12 bases separating them. CDR3 in amino acids: CSALQDTQHF. Here the CDR3 DNA reads TGCAGCGCCCTACAGGACACCCAGCATTTT.

This clone was recorded a few times. This sequence joins TRBV6-1 and TRBJ1-1, with D tentatively TRBD1 (5 bases). Germline lookup yields CDR1 MNHNS and CDR2 SASEGT. V shed 6 bases and J shed 4 bases, with 15 bases lying between them. This CDR3 has 14 amino acids. The CDR3 DNA reads TGTGCCAGCAGGGATCAGGGAACGGGCACTGAAGCTTTCTTT. Its translation is CASRDQGTGTEAFF.

A few counts support this clone. The rearrangement joins TRBV4-3 to TRBJ2-2; 7 bases match TRBD1. Trimming cost V 1 base and J 4 bases; bases outside gene matches: 9. The CDR3 is 17 residues long. Germline loops: CDR1 LGHNA, CDR2 YSLEER. CDR3 protein: CASSQVGGQRTTGELFF. CDR3 in DNA: TGCGCCAGCAGCCAAGTAGGGGGACAGCGAACCACCGGGGAGCTGTTTTTT.

The sample holds a few counts of this clone. The genes are TRBV6-6 and TRBJ1-5; 11 bases align to TRBD1. CDR3 length equals 15 residues. Germline V lookup: CDR1 MNHNY, CDR2 SVGAGI (reference sequence). V trimming: 6 bases; J trimming: 6 bases; junction bases outside the gene matches: 7. The DNA of the CDR3 is TGTGCCAGCAGCCAACGGACAGGGGGCACTCAGCCCCAGCATTTT. Amino acid sequence: CASSQRTGGTQPQHF.

The sample holds many counts of this clone. The chain couples TRBV14 to TRBJ2-5; 9 bases agree with TRBD2. CDR1 is SGHDN and CDR2 is FVKESK in the germline V gene. This CDR3 is 15 amino acids long. V lost 4 bases, J lost 7 bases, and 10 bases stayed unmatched. This CDR3 is CASSRRLAVEGTQYF. The CDR3 nucleotides are TGTGCCAGCAGCCGTCGACTAGCGGTGGAGGGGACCCAGTACTTC.

The sample holds a few counts of this clone. The V call is TRBV6-6, the J call TRBJ1-4; TRBD1 agrees at 7 bases. Germline lookup yields CDR1 MNHNY and CDR2 SVGAGI (reference sequence). Trimming took 3 bases from V and 0 from J; bases not matched to a gene: 1. There are 15 residues in the CDR3. For the CDR3, the DNA is TGTGCCAGCAGTTATGGACAGGCAACTAATGAAAAACTGTTTTTT. This encodes CASSYGQATNEKLFF.

This clone came up many times. The rearrangement uses TRBV15 and TRBJ1-3, with 8 positions matching TRBD1. The CDR3 runs to 16 residues. Losses at the gene ends were 1 base for V and 0 bases for J; bases not matched to a gene: 2. Germline loops: CDR1 LNHNV, CDR2 YYDKDF (reference sequence). CDR3 region: CATSRATGASGNTIYF. The DNA for the CDR3 is TGTGCCACCAGCAGAGCGACAGGGGCCTCTGGAAACACCATATATTTT.

Only a few counts were recorded for this clone. This chain links TRBV7-9 with TRBJ1-1; possible D gene TRBD1, 6 bases. V lost 3 bases to trimming and J lost 7 bases, with 15 bases between them. CDR3 length: 14 residues. The germline V gene encodes CDR1 SEHNR and CDR2 FQNEAQ (reference sequence). CDR3 region: CASSFPPGHLEAFF. As DNA, the CDR3 is TGTGCCAGCAGCTTTCCCCCGGGACACCTTGAAGCTTTCTTT.

The chain carries TRBV19 and TRBJ1-1; D is unclear. In germline, CDR1 is LNHDA, CDR2 SQIVND (reference sequence). The CDR3 has 13 residues. The ends were cut back, 1 base at V and 9 bases at J, with 12 bases in the middle. CDR3 nucleotide sequence: TGTGCCAGTAGTATAGCGGAGGGATCCAAAGCTTTCTTT. Residues: CASSIAEGSKAFF. Full variable domain (rest looked up from reference TRBV19 and TRBJ1-1): DGGITQSPKYLFRKEGQNVTLSCEQNLNHDAMYWYRQDPGQGLRLIYYSQIVNDFQKGDIAEGYSVSREKKESFPLTVTSAQKNPTAFYLCASSIAEGSKAFFGQGTRLTVV.

Worth noting for this clone: This sample also contains other DNA sequences that code for the same CDR3. The rearrangement links TRBV28 to TRBJ1-2, with D hard to call. Per germline, CDR1 MDHEN and CDR2 SYDVKM. The CDR3 extends over 11 amino acids. Trimming removed 4 bases from V and 5 bases from J, with 5 bases in between. CDR3 amino acids: CASSSRYGYTF. CDR3 nucleotides: TGTGCCAGCAGTTCACGGTATGGCTACACCTTC.

There are many counts of this clone. The V call is TRBV5-1, the J call TRBJ2-1; D perhaps matches TRBD1 (6 bases). Germline V gene data show CDR1 as SGHRS and CDR2 as YFSETQ. CDR3 length: 13 residues. V lost 4 bases and J lost 7, with 12 bases in between. The CDR3 protein is CASSLTGPNEQFF. The CDR3 bases are TGCGCCAGCAGCCTTACAGGGCCAAATGAGCAGTTCTTC. Filled out from reference TRBV5-1 and TRBJ2-1, the complete variable domain reads KAGVTQTPRYLIKTRGQQVTLSCSPISGHRSVSWYQQTPGQGLQFLFEYFSETQRNKGNFPGRFSGRQFSNSRSEMNVSTLELGDSALYLCASSLTGPNEQFFGPGTRLTVL.

This chain's CDR3 is CASSPGTGVGETQYF. DNA for the CDR3: TGTGCCAGCAGTCCCGGGACAGGGGTGGGAGAGACCCAGTACTTC. The chain has TRBV6-5 and TRBJ2-5, with 10 bases that match TRBD1. Germline trimming cut 5 bases from V and 4 bases from J; bases unmatched to any gene: 7. CDR3 length: 15 amino acids. Germline values: CDR1 MNHEY, CDR2 SVGAGI.